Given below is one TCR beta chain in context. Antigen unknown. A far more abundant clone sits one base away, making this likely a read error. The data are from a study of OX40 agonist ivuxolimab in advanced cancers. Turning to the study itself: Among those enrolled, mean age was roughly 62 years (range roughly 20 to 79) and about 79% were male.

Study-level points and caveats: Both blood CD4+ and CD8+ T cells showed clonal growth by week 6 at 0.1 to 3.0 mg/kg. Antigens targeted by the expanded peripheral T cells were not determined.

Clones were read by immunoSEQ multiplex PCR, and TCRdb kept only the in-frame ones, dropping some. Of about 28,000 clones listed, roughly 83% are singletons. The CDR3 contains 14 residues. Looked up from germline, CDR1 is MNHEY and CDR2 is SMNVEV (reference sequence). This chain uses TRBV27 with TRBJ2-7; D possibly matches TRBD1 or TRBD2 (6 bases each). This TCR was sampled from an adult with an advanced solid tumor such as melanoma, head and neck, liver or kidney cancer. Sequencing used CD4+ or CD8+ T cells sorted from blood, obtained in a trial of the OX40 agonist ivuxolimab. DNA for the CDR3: TGTGCCAGCACCCTCGGGGGCCCCCAATCACCCCTCCACTTC. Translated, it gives CASTLGGPQSPLHF.